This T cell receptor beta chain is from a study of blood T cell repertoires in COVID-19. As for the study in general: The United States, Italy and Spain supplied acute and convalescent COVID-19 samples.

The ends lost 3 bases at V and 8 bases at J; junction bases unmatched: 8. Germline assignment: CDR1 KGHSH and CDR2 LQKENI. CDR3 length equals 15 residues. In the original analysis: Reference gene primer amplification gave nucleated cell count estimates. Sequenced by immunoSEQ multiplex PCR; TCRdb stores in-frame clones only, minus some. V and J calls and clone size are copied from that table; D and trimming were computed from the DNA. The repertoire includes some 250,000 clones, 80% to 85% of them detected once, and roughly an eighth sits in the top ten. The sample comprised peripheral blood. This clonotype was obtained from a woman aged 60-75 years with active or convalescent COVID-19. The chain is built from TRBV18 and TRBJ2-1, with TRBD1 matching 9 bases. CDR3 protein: CASSPGTGRSDEQFF. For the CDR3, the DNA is TGTGCCAGCTCACCCGGGACAGGGAGAAGCGATGAGCAGTTCTTC.